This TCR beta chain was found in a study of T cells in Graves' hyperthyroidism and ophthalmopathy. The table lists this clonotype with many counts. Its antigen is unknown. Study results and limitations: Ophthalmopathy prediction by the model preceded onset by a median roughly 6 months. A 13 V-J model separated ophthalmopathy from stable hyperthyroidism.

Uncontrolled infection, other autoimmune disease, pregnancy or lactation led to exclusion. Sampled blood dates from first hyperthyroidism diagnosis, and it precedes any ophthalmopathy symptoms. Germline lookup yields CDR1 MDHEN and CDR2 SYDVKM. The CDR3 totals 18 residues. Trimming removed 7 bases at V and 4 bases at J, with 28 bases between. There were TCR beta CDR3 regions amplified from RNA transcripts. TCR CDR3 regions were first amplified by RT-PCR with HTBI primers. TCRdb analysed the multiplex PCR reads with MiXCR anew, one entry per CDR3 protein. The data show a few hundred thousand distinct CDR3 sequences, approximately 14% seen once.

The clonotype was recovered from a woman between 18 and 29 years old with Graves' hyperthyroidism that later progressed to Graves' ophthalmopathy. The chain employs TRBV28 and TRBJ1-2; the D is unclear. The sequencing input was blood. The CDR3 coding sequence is TGTGCCAGCACCACAACCTCGGCAGGACCCCTCCGTTTCTATGGCTACACCTTC. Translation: CASTTTSAGPLRFYGYTF.